This T cell receptor beta chain was retrieved from a study of CD8+ T cells in alopecia areata. Overall study context: The study gave treated patients oral tofacitinib at 5 to 10 mg twice daily. By percentage of affected scalp area, the severity of treated patients was scored.

With regard to this clone: Other nucleotide sequences from this sample produce the same CDR3.

Germline values: CDR1 SQVTM, CDR2 ANQGSEA. Trimming pared 4 bases from V and 5 bases from J, leaving 8 bases between. The CDR3 loop spans 12 amino acids. Noted treatment: oral pan-JAK inhibitor, 5-10 mg twice daily. RNA was extracted and reverse transcribed into cDNA as the sequencing template. Clones were read by immunoSEQ multiplex PCR, and TCRdb kept only the in-frame ones, dropping some. The table shows roughly 110,000 clones, with 65% to 85% occurring only once. V is TRBV29-1 and J is TRBJ2-2, with D perhaps TRBD1 or TRBD2 (6 bases each). The TCR originated in a human donor with alopecia areata. The sequencing used CD8+ T cells sorted from blood, collected at week 24, from a patient treated with tofacitinib. This CDR3 reads CSVVGGTGELFF. The CDR3, as DNA: TGCAGCGTTGTAGGGGGGACCGGGGAGCTGTTTTTT.